The 32 T cell receptor beta chains below come from one sample, sequenced in a study of T cell changes during pregnancy in multiple sclerosis. Profiling relied on immunoSEQ multiplex PCR, and the TCRdb table lists in-frame clones only, not all of them. The table lists roughly 41,000 clones, approximately 91% of them singletons. Sequenced material: CD8+ T cells from peripheral blood mononuclear cells, taken in the third trimester of pregnancy. The receptors shown here come from a female donor with multiple sclerosis, enrolled in a pregnancy study.

The chain is built from TRBV27 and TRBJ2-1; 13 bases map to TRBD2. CDR3 length equals 14 residues. Per germline, CDR1 MNHEY and CDR2 SMNVEV (reference sequence). The J segment lost 8 bases and the V segment lost 3 bases, leaving 1 base of the junction unmatched. CDR3 protein: CASSFGLAGDEQFF. DNA of the CDR3: TGTGCCAGCAGTTTCGGACTAGCGGGAGATGAGCAGTTCTTC.

The chain uses TRBV13 and TRBJ2-7; D might be TRBD2 (5 bases). Germline loops: CDR1 PRHDT, CDR2 FYEKMQ (reference sequence). The CDR3 totals 13 residues. V was clipped by 5 bases and J by 2 bases, with 10 bases between them. CDR3 amino acids: CASSHREAYEQYF. Here the CDR3 DNA reads TGTGCCAGCAGCCACCGGGAAGCCTACGAGCAGTACTTC.

The chain carries TRBV2 and TRBJ2-3, with D unresolved. Trimming stripped 3 bases from V and 0 bases from J, with 7 bases between. There are 14 residues in the CDR3. CDR1 is SNHLY, CDR2 FYNNEI, per germline. The CDR3: CASSDDTSTDTQYF. DNA of the CDR3: TGTGCCAGCAGTGATGACACTAGCACAGATACGCAGTATTTT.

This chain joins TRBV5-1 and TRBJ1-1, with 8 bases aligning to TRBD1. Germline V gene lookup returns CDR1 SGHRS and CDR2 YFSETQ. Trimming cost V 3 bases and J 0 bases; bases outside gene matches: 4. The CDR3 covers 15 residues. CDR3 DNA: TGCGCCAGCAGCTACAGGGGGGAAGTGAACACTGAAGCTTTCTTT. This codes for CASSYRGEVNTEAFF.

This clone was recorded once. The chain employs TRBV14 and TRBJ2-1; 7 bases are shared with TRBD1. This CDR3 has 15 residues. V lost 4 bases, J lost 9 bases, and 12 bases stayed unmatched. From germline, CDR1 is SGHDN and CDR2 FVKESK. The CDR3 DNA follows: TGTGCCAGCAGCCGGGACAGTGGTGTATGGGTTGAGCAGTTCTTC. It encodes CASSRDSGVWVEQFF.

The chain combines TRBV10-3 with TRBJ2-7, with 8 nucleotides matching TRBD2. The germline V gene has CDR1 ENHRY and CDR2 SYGVKD. Trimming removed 7 bases from V and 3 bases from J; junction bases left unmatched: 2. The CDR3 extends over 12 amino acids. The DNA for the CDR3 is TGTGCCATCACCGGGGGGGACTACGAGCAGTACTTC. Its translation is CAITGGDYEQYF.

The V call is TRBV6-5, the J call TRBJ2-1, with 7 bases lining up with TRBD2. The CDR3 runs to 14 residues. From germline, CDR1 is MNHEY and CDR2 SVGAGI. The junction had 3 bases not matched to a gene; V was cut back by 0 bases and J by 7 bases. DNA for the CDR3: TGTGCCAGCAGTTACTCGACGGGGGGAAATGAGCAGTTCTTC. Residues: CASSYSTGGNEQFF.

The chain joins TRBV6-6 to TRBJ2-7; 9 nucleotides match TRBD1. V dropped 7 bases and J dropped 5; count of bases not matched to a gene: 12. CDR1 and CDR2 from the germline V gene are MNHNY and SVGAGI (reference sequence). The CDR3 is 15 amino acids. CDR3 loop: CASTLTGTGSHEQYF. DNA for the CDR3: TGTGCCAGCACCTTAACCGGGACAGGGTCTCACGAGCAGTACTTC.

This clone was detected once. The V gene is TRBV29-1, the J gene TRBJ2-7; 7 nucleotides line up with TRBD1. This CDR3 spans 12 amino acids. V was clipped by 1 base and J by 3 bases; unmatched bases: 0. Per germline, CDR1 SQVTM and CDR2 ANQGSEA. The CDR3 loop is CSVEGDSYEQYF. Here the CDR3 DNA reads TGCAGCGTTGAAGGGGACAGCTACGAGCAGTACTTC.

The V call is TRBV6-5, the J call TRBJ1-1; no definite D call. This CDR3 is 15 amino acids long. Germline V CDR1 and CDR2: MNHEY, SVGAGI. V lost 4 bases and J lost 3, with 15 bases in between. CDR3 loop: CASSSAQRSDTEAFF. The CDR3 DNA sequence: TGTGCCAGCAGTTCCGCCCAGCGCTCAGACACTGAAGCTTTCTTT.

The rearrangement uses TRBV5-6 and TRBJ1-1, with TRBD1 matching over 8 bases. This CDR3 is built from 15 residues. J gave up 3 bases and V 2 bases, and 6 bases lay outside the gene matches. CDR1 and CDR2 from the germline V gene are SGHDT and YYEEEE. The CDR3 nucleotides are TGTGCCAGCAGCTTACAACAGGGGGTTGACACTGAAGCTTTCTTT. Amino acid sequence: CASSLQQGVDTEAFF.

This sequence joins TRBV10-3 and TRBJ2-7; D possibly corresponds to TRBD2 (5 bases). Germline CDR1 reads ENHRY; CDR2 reads SYGVKD. This CDR3 has 13 amino acids. V lost 4 bases and J lost 3, with 10 bases in between. The CDR3 protein is CAISGLLLYEQYF. The CDR3 DNA sequence: TGTGCCATCAGTGGACTATTGCTCTACGAGCAGTACTTC.

The chain links TRBV5-6 to TRBJ2-4, with D perhaps TRBD1 (6 bases). The CDR3 runs to 16 residues. The V and J ends lost 2 bases and 0 bases respectively, with 12 bases between them. Germline-derived CDR1 and CDR2 are SGHDT and YYEEEE. In DNA form, the CDR3 reads TGTGCCAGCAGCTTACAGGGAATCCTAGCCAAAAACATTCAGTACTTC. It codes for CASSLQGILAKNIQYF.

This chain joins TRBV4-3 and TRBJ2-7; D is unresolved. There are 14 residues in the CDR3. Trimming stripped 4 bases from V and 2 bases from J, with 12 bases between. The germline V gene has CDR1 LGHNA and CDR2 YSLEER. The CDR3: CASSPVTGTYEQYF. DNA for the CDR3: TGCGCCAGCAGCCCCGTGACTGGCACCTACGAGCAGTACTTC.

This clone was counted a single time. This chain links TRBV4-3 with TRBJ1-2, with a weak D call TRBD1 (6 bases). Looked up from germline, CDR1 is LGHNA and CDR2 is YSLEER. V was shortened by 1 base and J by 4 bases, with 13 bases between the two germline ends. This CDR3 is 15 amino acids long. The CDR3 DNA sequence: TGCGCCAGCAGCCAAGTCCCAGGGGATAGCTATGGCTACACCTTC. Translation: CASSQVPGDSYGYTF.

The V call is TRBV6-5, the J call TRBJ1-1, with 10 positions matching TRBD1. The CDR3 loop spans 11 amino acids. The germline V gene encodes CDR1 MNHEY and CDR2 SVGAGI. The ends lost 6 bases at V and 11 bases at J; junction bases unmatched: 3. CDR3 sequence (DNA): TGTGCCAGCAGGGACAGGGGGATTGCTTTCTTT. The encoded protein is CASRDRGIAFF.

The V call is TRBV7-8, the J call TRBJ1-6, with 9 bases fitting TRBD1. V lost 5 bases and J lost 10; bases outside the gene matches: 15. Germline V CDR1 and CDR2: SGHVS, FQNEAQ. The CDR3 has 17 amino acids. This chain's CDR3 is CASSRFPSTTGGSPLHF. The CDR3 DNA reads TGTGCCAGCAGCCGCTTCCCCAGTACGACAGGGGGATCACCCCTCCACTTT.

This chain joins TRBV7-9 and TRBJ2-7; a weak D match, TRBD1 (6 bases). V was cut by 3 bases and J by 6 bases, with 9 bases left in between. The germline V gene encodes CDR1 SEHNR and CDR2 FQNEAQ (reference sequence). CDR3 size: 12 residues. CDR3 in amino acids: CASSFGQSEQYF. The CDR3 bases are TGTGCCAGCAGCTTCGGACAGTCCGAGCAGTACTTC.

CDR3 in amino acids: CASSLPGGIGYEQYF. DNA of the CDR3: TGTGCCAGCAGCTTACCAGGGGGTATTGGCTACGAGCAGTACTTC. The gene calls are TRBV7-9 and TRBJ2-7; 7 nucleotides align to TRBD1. This CDR3 is built from 15 residues. The germline V gene encodes CDR1 SEHNR and CDR2 FQNEAQ (reference sequence). V dropped 2 bases and J dropped 3; count of bases not matched to a gene: 7.

The chain has TRBV4-3 and TRBJ2-7; a weak D match, TRBD1 (5 bases). The V end was cut by 0 bases, the J end by 2 bases, with 11 bases between. Germline V gene sequence: CDR1 LGHNA, CDR2 YSLEER. The CDR3 loop spans 15 amino acids. The CDR3 is CASSQDQGTAYEQYF. The CDR3 DNA follows: TGCGCCAGCAGCCAAGACCAGGGTACCGCCTACGAGCAGTACTTC.

J is TRBJ2-1 and V is TRBV7-3, with TRBD2 identical over 10 bases. Germline V gene data show CDR1 as SGHTA and CDR2 as FQGTGA. The ends lost 2 bases at V and 10 bases at J; junction bases unmatched: 11. The CDR3 runs to 16 residues. The CDR3 DNA follows: TGTGCCAGCAGCTTATATTCAGCGGGAGGGCCGGACGAGCAGTTCTTC. Translation gives CASSLYSAGGPDEQFF.

The chain has TRBV4-2 and TRBJ1-4, with TRBD1 as a possible D gene (6 bases). V was trimmed by 1 base and J by 4 bases, leaving 16 bases between them. Germline lookup yields CDR1 LGHNA and CDR2 YNFKEQ. This CDR3 is 17 amino acids long. The DNA of the CDR3 is TGTGCCAGCAGCCAAGCGGGAGGGGGGCAAGGTAATGAAAAACTGTTTTTT. The encoded protein is CASSQAGGGQGNEKLFF.

This rearrangement joins TRBV2 to TRBJ2-7; D not certain. The ends were cut back, 8 bases at V and 4 bases at J, with 9 bases in the middle. There are 11 residues in the CDR3. From germline, CDR1 is SNHLY and CDR2 FYNNEI. Here the CDR3 reads CASLEVYEQYF. The CDR3 DNA follows: TGTGCCAGCCTAGAAGTATACGAGCAGTACTTC.

The V gene is TRBV27, the J gene TRBJ2-1, with 9 bases aligning to TRBD1. V gave up 6 bases and J gave up 7 bases; unmatched junction bases: 10. The V gene's germline CDR1 is MNHEY and CDR2 SMNVEV (reference sequence). The CDR3 contains 15 residues. The CDR3 loop reads CASSLQGALGNEQFF. The DNA for the CDR3 is TGTGCCAGCAGCCTACAGGGGGCGCTGGGAAATGAGCAGTTCTTC.

This chain uses TRBV7-9 with TRBJ1-1, with D perhaps matching TRBD1 (6 bases). Deletions cut 5 bases from V and 5 bases from J, with 15 bases between. The CDR3 loop spans 14 amino acids. The germline V gene has CDR1 SEHNR and CDR2 FQNEAQ (reference sequence). The CDR3 region has the DNA TGTGCCAGCAGCCAGGGCGGGGGCGGGACTGAAGCTTTCTTT. Translating it yields CASSQGGGGTEAFF.

The chain carries TRBV4-1 and TRBJ2-2; possibly TRBD1 for D (5 bases). The CDR3 has 15 residues. CDR1 is MGHRA, CDR2 YSYEKL, per germline. V lost 3 bases to trimming and J lost 0 bases, with 8 bases between them. CDR3 amino acids: CASSQGQTNTGELFF. CDR3 coding DNA: TGCGCCAGCAGCCAGGGGCAGACGAACACCGGGGAGCTGTTTTTT.

V usage is TRBV11-2 and J usage is TRBJ2-7; 10 bases align to TRBD1. The CDR3 consists of 13 residues. Germline V gene sequence: CDR1 SGHAT, CDR2 FQNNGV. Unmatched junction bases numbered 2, after V lost 4 bases and J lost 5 bases. CDR3 nucleotide sequence: TGTGCCAGCAGCTGGGGACAGGGGAACGAGCAGTACTTC. It codes for CASSWGQGNEQYF.

V is TRBV6-4 and J is TRBJ1-5, with unresolved D. V lost 7 bases and J 8 bases, leaving 9 bases between the germline ends. Germline CDR1 is MRHNA and CDR2 is SNTAGT. The CDR3 covers 11 residues. This CDR3 is CASTPREPQHF. CDR3 nucleotide sequence: TGTGCCAGCACTCCCCGGGAGCCCCAGCATTTT.

The chain uses TRBV29-1 and TRBJ2-7; the D gene is possibly TRBD2 (7 bases). This CDR3 region has 13 residues. Per the germline V gene, CDR1 is SQVTM and CDR2 is ANQGSEA. The V and J ends lost 3 bases and 2 bases respectively, with 11 bases between them. The CDR3 DNA reads TGCAGCGTTGAGGGCGGGGGCACCTACGAGCAGTACTTC. Amino acid sequence: CSVEGGGTYEQYF.

V is TRBV19 and J is TRBJ2-7; TRBD1 matches 9 bases. The CDR3 is 15 residues long. Germline CDR1 is LNHDA and CDR2 is SQIVND (reference sequence). V shed 2 bases, J shed 2 bases, and the junction held 4 bases outside the gene matches. The CDR3 DNA follows: TGTGCCAGTAGTATATTGGGACAGGGTCCCTACGAGCAGTACTTC. Its protein is CASSILGQGPYEQYF.

This clone was detected once. This chain links TRBV6-1 with TRBJ2-7, with 11 nucleotides matching TRBD2. Per germline, CDR1 MNHNS and CDR2 SASEGT. The V and J ends lost 3 bases and 3 bases, in that order; junction bases with no gene match: 4. This CDR3 has 15 residues. CDR3 sequence reads: CASSDEGLAVYEQYF. The CDR3 bases are TGTGCCAGCAGTGATGAGGGACTAGCGGTCTACGAGCAGTACTTC.

J is TRBJ2-3 and V is TRBV18, with TRBD2 matching over 12 bases. Germline values: CDR1 KGHSH, CDR2 LQKENI. V gave up 8 bases and J gave up 2 bases; unmatched junction bases: 5. CDR3 size: 15 residues. The CDR3 region has the DNA TGTGCCAGCCCGACTAGCGGGAGTACCACAGATACGCAGTATTTT. Residues: CASPTSGSTTDTQYF.